Below, 26 T cell receptor beta chains from the same sample are listed, as sequenced in a study of blood T cell repertoires in COVID-19. TCRdb's table, derived via immunoSEQ multiplex PCR, lists solely in-frame clones and lacks some. Here the sample spans about 400,000 clones, nearly 90% being singletons. The sample was PBMCs or T cells enriched from blood (not recorded which). These TCRs come from a woman aged 40 to 50 with acute COVID-19.

The CDR3 coding sequence is TGCGCCAGCAGTGAACAGCGGGGGATCCTAGAGACCCAGTACTTC. Translated: CASSEQRGILETQYF. The chain joins TRBV10-2 to TRBJ2-5; 8 bases are a match to TRBD2. The CDR3 loop spans 15 amino acids. Per the germline V gene, CDR1 is WSHSY and CDR2 is SAAADI. Trimming cost V 3 bases and J 4 bases; bases outside gene matches: 7.

Only a few counts were recorded for this clone. Different DNA sequences within this sample yield the same CDR3. The rearrangement links TRBV30 to TRBJ1-5, with TRBD1 identical over 7 bases. The J segment lost 1 base and the V segment lost 3 bases, leaving 0 bases of the junction unmatched. The CDR3 length is 13 residues. The germline gives CDR1 GTSNPN, CDR2 SVGIG (reference sequence). The CDR3 coding sequence is TGTGCCTGGAGCAGGGGGAGCAATCAGCCCCAGCATTTT. Translated, it gives CAWSRGSNQPQHF.

The rearrangement uses TRBV7-8 and TRBJ2-5; 12 bases fit TRBD1. The CDR3 has 16 residues. V trimming: 5 bases; J trimming: 1 base; junction bases outside the gene matches: 5. Per germline, CDR1 SGHVS and CDR2 FQNEAQ. The CDR3 DNA reads as TGTGCCAGCAGCCCCCGGGACAGGGGGCTCCAAGAGACCCAGTACTTC. Translated, it gives CASSPRDRGLQETQYF.

The chain uses TRBV4-1 and TRBJ1-2, with 9 bases matching TRBD1. The germline CDR1 and CDR2 sequences are MGHRA and YSYEKL. V was pared by 3 bases and J by 5 bases, with 10 bases of the junction left unmatched. CDR3 length: 16 residues. The CDR3 nucleotides read TGCGCCAGCAGCCACCCCTTGGACAGGGGAAGGTATGGCTACACCTTC. Amino acids: CASSHPLDRGRYGYTF.

The chain joins TRBV10-2 to TRBJ2-1; 10 bases match TRBD2. The CDR3 extends over 15 amino acids. With V trimmed by 7 bases and J by 2 bases, 5 bases remained unmatched. Germline V gene sequence: CDR1 WSHSY, CDR2 SAAADI. The CDR3 protein is CASKKRGGAYNEQFF. The CDR3 DNA reads as TGCGCCAGCAAGAAGCGGGGGGGCGCCTACAATGAGCAGTTCTTC.

This chain connects TRBV7-8 to TRBJ1-1; 7 bases map to TRBD1. J lost 7 bases, V lost 1 base, and 3 bases had no gene match. Germline V gene sequence: CDR1 SGHVS, CDR2 FQNEAQ. CDR3 size: 13 residues. The CDR3 sequence is CASSLGQGLEAFF. The CDR3 DNA is TGTGCCAGCAGCTTAGGACAGGGTCTTGAAGCTTTCTTT.

This chain connects TRBV11-2 to TRBJ2-7; no definite D call. The CDR3 totals 12 residues. Germline V gene data show CDR1 as SGHAT and CDR2 as FQNNGV. V lost 5 bases and J lost 4, with 9 bases in between. CDR3 region: CASSTPPYEQYF. The CDR3 DNA sequence: TGTGCCAGCAGCACTCCCCCGTACGAGCAGTACTTC.

The genes are TRBV13 and TRBJ1-2; tentatively, D is TRBD1 (5 bases). With 5 bases removed from V and 2 bases from J, the gap between germline ends came to 15 bases. The CDR3 covers 15 residues. Germline CDR1 and CDR2: PRHDT and FYEKMQ (reference sequence). The CDR3 DNA reads as TGTGCCAGCAGCCCCGCGGGGGGGGGAAACTATGGCTACACCTTC. It is translated as CASSPAGGGNYGYTF.

Here the CDR3 reads CASSSDSTGTQLAKNIQYF. The CDR3 DNA follows: TGCGCCAGCAGCTCCGACTCAACCGGGACACAACTAGCCAAAAACATTCAGTACTTC. The V gene is TRBV5-1, the J gene TRBJ2-4, with D possibly TRBD1 on 6 matching bases. Germline V lookup: CDR1 SGHRS, CDR2 YFSETQ. The CDR3 runs to 19 residues. With 3 bases removed from V and 0 bases from J, the gap between germline ends came to 22 bases.

The chain carries TRBV4-1 and TRBJ1-2; D is unclear. V lost 1 base, J lost 4 bases, and 7 bases lay in between. CDR3 length: 13 amino acids. Germline loops: CDR1 MGHRA, CDR2 YSYEKL. The CDR3 protein is CASSQGPSYGYTF. The DNA for the CDR3 is TGCGCCAGCAGCCAAGGCCCCAGCTATGGCTACACCTTC.

V is TRBV18 and J is TRBJ2-3; 10 nucleotides match TRBD1. Germline V gene lookup returns CDR1 KGHSH and CDR2 LQKENI. CDR3 length: 14 amino acids. The trim removed 3 bases at V and 5 bases at J, leaving 2 bases unmatched. The CDR3 DNA reads as TGTGCCAGCTCACCGACAGGGGGCGGAGATACGCAGTATTTT. Protein product: CASSPTGGGDTQYF. The full variable domain, its missing parts supplied by reference TRBV18 and TRBJ2-3, is NAGVMQNPRHLVRRRGQEARLRCSPMKGHSHVYWYRQLPEEGLKFMVYLQKENIIDESGMPKERFSAEFPKEGPSILRIQQVVRGDSAAYFCASSPTGGGDTQYFGPGTRLTVL.

The chain recombines TRBV2 with TRBJ1-3, with D perhaps matching TRBD1 (5 bases). The V end was cut by 2 bases, the J end by 0 bases, with 8 bases between. The CDR3 has 15 amino acids. Germline V lookup: CDR1 SNHLY, CDR2 FYNNEI. The CDR3 spells CASSEQGSSGNTIYF. The CDR3 coding sequence is TGTGCCAGCAGTGAACAGGGTAGCTCTGGAAACACCATATATTTT.

This chain links TRBV20-1 with TRBJ2-7; possibly TRBD2 for D (5 bases). Trimming left V 5 bases short and J 4 bases short, with 9 bases between. The CDR3 consists of 11 residues. Germline V gene lookup returns CDR1 DFQATT and CDR2 SNEGSKA (reference sequence). CDR3 residues: CSAPDWYEQYF. CDR3 DNA: TGCAGTGCTCCGGACTGGTACGAGCAGTACTTC.

The chain joins TRBV4-2 to TRBJ2-5, with 8 bases fitting TRBD1. Germline CDR1 reads LGHNA; CDR2 reads YNFKEQ. The length of the CDR3 is 17 residues. Unmatched junction bases numbered 10, after V lost 0 bases and J lost 4 bases. The CDR3 coding sequence is TGTGCCAGCAGCCAAGATCTGTCAGGGGGCTTGCGAGAGACCCAGTACTTC. Residues: CASSQDLSGGLRETQYF.

Notes on this clone: This is likely a read error, given that the CDR3 carries no conserved phenylalanine or tryptophan at its end. The limits of the CDR3 on the DNA are not certain, so only TCRdb's listed CDR3 is given. The chain couples TRBV6-1 to TRBJ1-4; the tabulated D call, TRBD1, remains unverified against the DNA. The V gene's germline CDR1 is MNHNS and CDR2 SASEGT. A total of 14 residues make up the CDR3, ends included. The CDR3 spells CASSDTGTGAPLVS.

This CDR3 is CASSPDRGGNQPQHF. The CDR3 DNA reads TGTGCCAGCAGTCCCGACAGGGGAGGGAATCAGCCCCAGCATTTT. The chain joins TRBV28 to TRBJ1-5; 8 bases align to TRBD1. The CDR3 runs to 15 residues. Germline-derived CDR1 and CDR2 are MDHEN and SYDVKM. J was trimmed by 4 bases and V by 5 bases; bases with no gene match: 7.

This clone was found a few times. The J gene is TRBJ2-7, the V gene TRBV20-1, with D perhaps matching TRBD1 (5 bases). The CDR3 is 15 residues long. CDR1 is DFQATT and CDR2 is SNEGSKA in the germline V gene (reference sequence). With 3 bases removed from V and 2 bases from J, the gap between germline ends came to 17 bases. DNA for the CDR3: TGCAGTGCTAGTACCCCCAGGGTAGGCGCCTACGAGCAGTACTTC. This codes for CSASTPRVGAYEQYF.

The rearrangement joins TRBV25-1 to TRBJ2-7; 11 positions match TRBD2. CDR3 length: 13 residues. V lost 5 bases, J lost 10 bases, and 7 bases stayed unmatched. Per the germline V gene, CDR1 is MGHDK and CDR2 is SYGVNS. The DNA of the CDR3 is TGTGCCAGCAGTCAAACTAGCGGGGGCGCCCAGTACTTC. Residues: CASSQTSGGAQYF.

This clone was detected once. The CDR3 reads CASIRTGLNTEAFF. CDR3 coding DNA: TGTGCCAGCATCCGGACAGGGCTGAACACTGAAGCTTTCTTT. The V and J genes are TRBV6-5 and TRBJ1-1; TRBD1 matches 8 bases. The CDR3 is 14 residues long. The junction had 4 bases not matched to a gene; V was cut back by 7 bases and J by 0 bases. Germline CDR1 reads MNHEY; CDR2 reads SVGAGI.

The chain has TRBV6-6 and TRBJ1-2; the D gene is possibly TRBD1 (6 bases). V gave up 2 bases and J gave up 0 bases, with 10 bases separating them. CDR3 length: 15 residues. Germline CDR1 MNHNY, CDR2 SVGAGI (reference sequence). The CDR3 here is CASSYEDRANYGYTF. The DNA of the CDR3 is TGTGCCAGCAGTTACGAGGACAGAGCTAACTATGGCTACACCTTC.

The V gene is TRBV9, the J gene TRBJ2-1, with D possibly being TRBD1 (5 bases). The CDR3 has 15 amino acids. The V gene lost 1 base and the J gene lost 1 base, with 9 bases spanning the gap. Germline loops: CDR1 SGDLS, CDR2 YYNGEE. CDR3 sequence (DNA): TGTGCCAGCAGCGTACAGGGTGGGTCCTACAATGAGCAGTTCTTC. Amino acid sequence: CASSVQGGSYNEQFF.

The gene calls are TRBV5-6 and TRBJ1-2; D might be TRBD1 (5 bases). Per germline, CDR1 SGHDT and CDR2 YYEEEE. CDR3 size: 15 residues. The ends were cut back, 0 bases at V and 5 bases at J, with 14 bases in the middle. The CDR3 region is CASSLGPGAGYGYTF. For the CDR3, the DNA is TGTGCCAGCAGCTTGGGACCTGGGGCTGGATATGGCTACACCTTC.

The chain has TRBV6-5 and TRBJ1-1; TRBD1 agrees at 8 bases. Germline loops: CDR1 MNHEY, CDR2 SVGAGI. The junction had 6 bases not matched to a gene; V was cut back by 5 bases and J by 10 bases. This CDR3 contains 12 residues. The CDR3: CASSTGQGIAFF. The CDR3 DNA reads TGTGCCAGCAGTACCGGACAGGGCATAGCTTTCTTT.

The chain's CDR3 is CASSQAGTGGGKQYF. The CDR3 DNA sequence: TGTGCCAGCAGTCAAGCCGGGACAGGTGGTGGGAAGCAGTACTTC. The chain combines TRBV7-2 with TRBJ2-7; 8 nucleotides align to TRBD1. The CDR3 is 15 residues long. Germline CDR1 is SGHTA and CDR2 is FQGNSA. V was clipped by 6 bases and J by 8 bases; unmatched bases: 15.

V and J are TRBV3-1 (or the pseudogene TRBV3-2) and TRBJ2-3; D is possibly TRBD2 (6 bases). CDR1 is LGHDT and CDR2 is YNNKEL in the germline V gene (reference sequence). The length of the CDR3 is 13 residues. The V end was cut by 1 base, the J end by 11 bases, with 13 bases between. Written as DNA, the CDR3 is TGTGCCAGCAGCCAAGTTGGAGGGGATGGGCAGTATTTT. Amino acids: CASSQVGGDGQYF.

The chain couples TRBV5-1 to TRBJ1-1; 8 bases are shared with TRBD1. CDR3 length: 14 residues. The J segment lost 1 base and the V segment lost 4 bases, leaving 3 bases of the junction unmatched. In germline, CDR1 is SGHRS, CDR2 YFSETQ. CDR3 in DNA: TGCGCCAGCAGCGCGGGGACAGGGAACACTGAAGCTTTCTTT. Protein product: CASSAGTGNTEAFF.